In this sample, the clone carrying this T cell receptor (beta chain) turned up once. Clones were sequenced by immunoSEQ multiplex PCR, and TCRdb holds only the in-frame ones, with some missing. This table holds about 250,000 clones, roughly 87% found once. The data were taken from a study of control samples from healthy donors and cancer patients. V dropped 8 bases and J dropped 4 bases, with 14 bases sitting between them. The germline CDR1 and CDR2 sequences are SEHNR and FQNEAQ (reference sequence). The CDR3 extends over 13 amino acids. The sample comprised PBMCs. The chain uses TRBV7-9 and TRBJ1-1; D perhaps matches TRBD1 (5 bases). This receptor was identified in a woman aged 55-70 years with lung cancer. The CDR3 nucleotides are TGTGCCAGCGCCCCTGGGGGTACCACTGAAGCTTTCTTT. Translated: CASAPGGTTEAFF.